One sample yielded the 22 T cell receptor beta chains listed below, sequenced in a study of CD8 T cells in Susac syndrome. The RNA, roughly 0.45 to 1 ug, was put through reverse transcription using random hexamers. TCRdb itself ran the immunoSEQ multiplex PCR reads through MiXCR, one entry per CDR3 protein. The sample includes 95,000 to 150,000 distinct CDR3 sequences, 96% seen only once; the top ten take over 0.12%. The sample comprised CD4+ T cells from PBMCs. The receptors were sampled from a human donor with Susac syndrome.

In this sample, this clonotype turned up once. The J gene is TRBJ2-1, the V gene TRBV15; tentatively, D is TRBD2 (6 bases). The V end was cut by 4 bases, the J end by 4 bases, with 8 bases between. This CDR3 is built from 13 residues. Germline-derived CDR1 and CDR2 are LNHNV and YYDKDF (reference sequence). Here the CDR3 DNA reads TGTGCCACCAGCATGACTAGTTACAATGAGCAGTTCTTC. Residues: CATSMTSYNEQFF.

Here the CDR3 DNA reads TGCAGCGTTGGAGAGGTGGCAGGCACCTACGAGCAGTACTTC. Protein product: CSVGEVAGTYEQYF. This chain connects TRBV29-1 to TRBJ2-7; no clear D. V was shortened by 4 bases and J by 2 bases, with 15 bases between the two germline ends. Germline V lookup: CDR1 SQVTM, CDR2 ANQGSEA. The CDR3 consists of 14 residues.

This clonotype was counted a single time. The J gene is TRBJ2-1, the V gene TRBV9; D unclear. V lost 4 bases and J lost 3, with 11 bases in between. CDR1 SGDLS and CDR2 YYNGEE come from the germline V gene. The CDR3 has 14 residues. CDR3 sequence: CASSPTSIYNEQFF. The DNA of the CDR3 is TGTGCCAGCAGCCCGACCTCGATCTACAATGAGCAGTTCTTC.

V and J are TRBV20-1 and TRBJ2-1, with D possibly being TRBD2 (6 bases). This CDR3 spans 13 amino acids. Germline V lookup: CDR1 DFQATT, CDR2 SNEGSKA (reference sequence). The V and J ends lost 2 bases and 10 bases respectively, with 15 bases between them. The CDR3 coding sequence is TGCAGTGCTAGAATCGGCGGGACCTTAGAGCAGTTCTTC. It encodes CSARIGGTLEQFF.

The chain couples TRBV4-2 to TRBJ2-7; TRBD1 matches at 8 bases. The CDR3 totals 13 residues. Germline trimming cut 5 bases from V and 3 bases from J; bases unmatched to any gene: 3. Per the germline V gene, CDR1 is LGHNA and CDR2 is YNFKEQ. Here the CDR3 reads CASSTGTGYEQYF. CDR3 DNA sequence: TGTGCCAGCAGCACTGGGACAGGCTACGAGCAGTACTTC.

This clonotype was seen only once. The rearrangement uses TRBV20-1 and TRBJ1-3; TRBD1 matches 10 bases. Germline V gene sequence: CDR1 DFQATT, CDR2 SNEGSKA (reference sequence). Unmatched junction bases numbered 9, after V lost 0 bases and J lost 7 bases. The CDR3 totals 16 residues. The CDR3 DNA sequence: TGCAGTGCTAGAGACGATGGGACAGGGGCCATCAACACCATATATTTT. Protein: CSARDDGTGAINTIYF.

This chain connects TRBV5-6 to TRBJ2-1; TRBD1 or TRBD2 may be the D gene (6 bases each). CDR1 is SGHDT, CDR2 YYEEEE, per germline. The CDR3 contains 13 residues. The V gene lost 6 bases and the J gene lost 9 bases, with 16 bases spanning the gap. The CDR3 DNA reads TGTGCCAGCACCTCGAGGGGGGCCGGTGAGCAGTTCTTC. Protein product: CASTSRGAGEQFF.

The rearrangement uses TRBV20-1 and TRBJ2-7, with 7 bases lining up with TRBD1. V trimming: 4 bases; J trimming: 5 bases; junction bases outside the gene matches: 5. The CDR3 is made up of 12 amino acids. From germline, CDR1 is DFQATT and CDR2 SNEGSKA (reference sequence). CDR3 in amino acids: CSATKTGHEQYF. CDR3 in DNA: TGCAGTGCTACCAAGACAGGGCACGAGCAGTACTTC.

The chain has TRBV29-1 and TRBJ1-5; D is undetermined. The germline V gene encodes CDR1 SQVTM and CDR2 ANQGSEA. Trimming shortened V by 4 bases and J by 4 bases, and 11 bases separated the two germline ends. The CDR3 length is 13 residues. CDR3 DNA sequence: TGCAGCGTTGCAGAGAATCAAAATCAGCCCCAGCATTTT. It translates to CSVAENQNQPQHF.

In nucleotides, the CDR3 is TGTGCCAGCAGTTTAAGGTCTAGCGTATACGAGCAGTTCTTC. It encodes CASSLRSSVYEQFF. This chain joins TRBV12-3 or TRBV12-4 and TRBJ2-1; tentative D call: TRBD2 (6 bases). This CDR3 contains 14 residues. Deletions cut 2 bases from V and 10 bases from J, with 15 bases between.

V gene TRBV9 combines with J gene TRBJ2-3; D perhaps matches TRBD2 (6 bases). V lost 8 bases and J lost 2, with 12 bases in between. The germline CDR1 and CDR2 sequences are SGDLS and YYNGEE. The CDR3 has 13 amino acids. This CDR3 reads CASGDSYTDTQYF. Here the CDR3 DNA reads TGTGCCAGTGGGGACTCTTACACAGATACGCAGTATTTT.

A single count supports this clonotype. This rearrangement joins TRBV5-1 to TRBJ2-7; TRBD1 matches at 9 bases. Germline values: CDR1 SGHRS, CDR2 YFSETQ. The J segment lost 2 bases and the V segment lost 0 bases, leaving 6 bases of the junction unmatched. The CDR3 consists of 16 residues. CDR3 sequence: CASSLEGTGSPYEQYF. DNA for the CDR3: TGCGCCAGCAGCTTGGAAGGGACAGGGAGTCCCTACGAGCAGTACTTC.

V and J are TRBV3-1 and TRBJ2-3; 9 bases match TRBD1. Germline V CDR1 and CDR2: LGHDT, YNNKEL (reference sequence). This CDR3 has 15 amino acids. V was pared by 4 bases and J by 2 bases, with 4 bases of the junction left unmatched. This chain's CDR3 is CASSLGTGLTDTQYF. The CDR3 DNA follows: TGTGCCAGCAGCCTGGGGACAGGGCTCACAGATACGCAGTATTTT.

CDR3: CSARVTGTGVNQPQHF. Written as DNA, the CDR3 is TGCAGTGCTAGAGTAACAGGGACAGGGGTAAATCAGCCCCAGCATTTT. The chain combines TRBV20-1 with TRBJ1-5; 10 bases agree with TRBD1. Germline V CDR1 and CDR2: DFQATT, SNEGSKA (reference sequence). CDR3 length: 16 amino acids. V shed 1 base and J 4 bases; nucleotides not matched to a gene: 7.

The chain uses TRBV9 and TRBJ1-1; no firm D call. V was trimmed by 0 bases and J by 1 base, leaving 13 bases between them. CDR3 length equals 16 residues. Germline V gene data show CDR1 as SGDLS and CDR2 as YYNGEE. DNA of the CDR3: TGTGCCAGCAGCGTAGCCGGCAGCTCGTCGAACACTGAAGCTTTCTTT. Translating it yields CASSVAGSSSNTEAFF.

The chain carries TRBV30 and TRBJ1-2; D gene unclear. CDR1 GTSNPN and CDR2 SVGIG come from the germline V gene (reference sequence). This CDR3 is built from 16 residues. V was trimmed by 3 bases and J by 0 bases, leaving 17 bases between them. The CDR3 DNA follows: TGTGCCTGGAGGAGGGCGTCGGACGAGCCTAACTATGGCTACACCTTC. Its protein product is CAWRRASDEPNYGYTF.

The chain employs TRBV4-3 and TRBJ2-3; no reliable D call. The CDR3 is 16 amino acids. Germline V gives CDR1 LGHNA, CDR2 YSLEER. With 1 base removed from V and 2 bases from J, the gap between germline ends came to 13 bases. The CDR3 loop is CASSQASNGDTDTQYF. In nucleotides, the CDR3 is TGCGCCAGCAGCCAAGCCAGTAATGGGGACACAGATACGCAGTATTTT.

This chain uses TRBV29-1 with TRBJ2-7; D possibly corresponds to TRBD1 (6 bases). The CDR3 is made up of 14 amino acids. Germline CDR1 SQVTM, CDR2 ANQGSEA. Trimming took off 6 bases at V and 3 bases at J, with 18 bases between the two ends. CDR3 nucleotide sequence: TGCAGCGTGCTCCCAAAGGGGGATTTCTACGAGCAGTACTTC. It is translated as CSVLPKGDFYEQYF.

The chain recombines TRBV2 with TRBJ2-1; D is unclear. The ends were cut back, 1 base at V and 5 bases at J, with 9 bases in the middle. Germline loops: CDR1 SNHLY, CDR2 FYNNEI. The CDR3 spans 14 residues. CDR3 region: CASSEEVVDNEQFF. The CDR3 DNA reads TGTGCCAGCAGTGAAGAGGTCGTGGACAATGAGCAGTTCTTC.

The V gene is TRBV12-3 or TRBV12-4, the J gene TRBJ2-7; D possibly corresponds to TRBD2 (6 bases). The CDR3 extends over 13 amino acids. Trimming left V 2 bases short and J 5 bases short, with 10 bases between. The CDR3 region has the DNA TGTGCCAGCAGTTTACGGGGGACGGACGAGCAGTACTTC. Encoded protein: CASSLRGTDEQYF.

This chain uses TRBV20-1 with TRBJ2-2, with 12 positions matching TRBD2. After removal of 3 bases from V and 4 bases from J, the junction contained 3 bases not matched to a gene. CDR1 and CDR2 from the germline V gene are DFQATT and SNEGSKA (reference sequence). CDR3 length: 15 amino acids. CDR3 bases: TGCAGTGCTAGCCCTAGCGGGAGGGCCACCGGGGAGCTGTTTTTT. Translated: CSASPSGRATGELFF.

In DNA form, the CDR3 reads TGTGCCAGCGGAGACGGATTGAACACTGAAGCTTTCTTT. This translates into CASGDGLNTEAFF. The chain joins TRBV6-2 or TRBV6-3 to TRBJ1-1; D gene ambiguous. The CDR3 is made up of 13 amino acids. The germline CDR1 and CDR2 sequences are MNHEY and SVGEGT. Trimming cost V 8 bases and J 0 bases, with 10 bases left between them.